This TCR beta chain emerged from a study of cytomegalovirus exposure and HLA in healthy donors. This CDR3 has 16 amino acids. Looked up from germline, CDR1 is SEHNR and CDR2 is FQNEAQ (reference sequence). J lost 4 bases, V lost 6 bases, and 7 bases had no gene match. Study results and caveats: There were some public TCRs occurring in many donors, but most TCR sequences were rare. Confirmation was obtained in vitro that a few CMV-associated chains are specific for CMV antigens.

Of note for this clone: The antigen is unknown.

TCRdb's copy holds only in-frame clones and misses some; the assay was immunoSEQ multiplex PCR. The table records 280,000 or so clones, approximately 87% of them present only once. This TCR came from a woman younger than 30 in good health and CMV-seronegative. Sequencing was carried out using PBMCs. The chain is built from TRBV7-9 and TRBJ2-1, with 12 bases aligning to TRBD2. The CDR3, as DNA: TGTGCCAGCAGAAGACTAGCGGGGGTACAGTACAATGAGCAGTTCTTC. It is translated as CASRRLAGVQYNEQFF.